This is a list of T cell receptor beta chains from one sample in a study of blood T cell repertoires in COVID-19. Measured with immunoSEQ multiplex PCR; TCRdb has only the in-frame clones, and not every one. The table records about 71,000 clones, around 80% of them present only once. Specimen: peripheral blood. These receptors were taken from a woman older than 75 with acute or convalescent COVID-19. Both conserved end residues are part of each CDR3. A D gene is named only where the DNA matches it firmly.

v_call,d_call,cdr3_aa
TRBV7-2,TRBD2,CASSSGTSGYNEQFF
TRBV6-4,TRBD1,CASKIGQGSNYGYTF
TRBV6-5,-,CASAGREIAFF
TRBV7-9,-,CASSLGHFWGYTF
TRBV12-3/TRBV12-4,-,CASSSLWGYQSF
TRBV3-1/TRBV3-2,-,CASSQDPVNNEQFF
TRBV4-1,-,CASSQSTAMETQYF
TRBV7-8,TRBD2,CASSPDLAGSSYNEQFF
TRBV9,TRBD2,CASSVEGLAGGKFF
TRBV2,TRBD2,CASSPQAGGYNEQFF
TRBV5-1,-,CASSSSGSAYNEQFF
TRBV19,TRBD1,CASSIPGQYVEAFF
TRBV19,-,CASTLGPRGGQPQHF
TRBV4-3,TRBD2,CASSPLSGSSYNEQFF
TRBV5-1,TRBD2,CASSFGLAGVYNEQFF
TRBV6-2/TRBV6-3,-,CASSYVGGYEQFF
TRBV27,TRBD1,CASSSIRTGQSYGYTF
TRBV28,-,CASSLRTHTDTQYF
TRBV9,TRBD1,CASSVAGTGNEKLFF
TRBV28,TRBD1,CASSLAGQGGIEQYF
TRBV12-3/TRBV12-4,-,CASSFQGYGYTF
TRBV3-1/TRBV3-2,TRBD1,CASKQGAAGELFF
TRBV12-3/TRBV12-4,-,CASSFNRQMGYTF
TRBV3-1/TRBV3-2,-,CASSLREVTEAFF
TRBV5-1,-,CASSPGPPTDTQYF
TRBV7-2,TRBD2,CASSLLGTSGYEQYF
TRBV5-6,TRBD1,CASSLRASGTGIYQPQHF
TRBV20-1,TRBD2,CSASWAGVVDTQYF